Detailed here is one T cell receptor beta chain. In the source study's methods: Amplification of reference gene primers was used by the study to estimate nucleated cell counts. TCRdb's table, derived via immunoSEQ multiplex PCR, lists solely in-frame clones and lacks some. D and trimming were read from the DNA, whereas the V and J calls and clone size are those reported in that table. Of about 280,000 clones detected, approximately 86% appear once; the ten largest clones hold roughly 14%. Patients at the Seattle site were enrolled during active infection and followed longitudinally. The sample is drawn from a study of blood T cell repertoires in COVID-19. As for the study in general: Samples came from the United States, Italy and Spain, spanning acute and convalescent COVID-19. Sample material is recorded as cDNA or gDNA derived from T cells, B-cell-depleted T cells, or PBMCs.

Trimming pared 3 bases from V and 6 bases from J, leaving 18 bases between. Germline V gives CDR1 LNHDA, CDR2 SQIVND (reference sequence). CDR3 length equals 16 residues. V gene TRBV19 combines with J gene TRBJ1-5; D might be TRBD1 (6 bases). Sequencing used peripheral blood. The clonotype was recovered from a woman aged 70 to 79 with COVID-19, enrolled during active disease. CDR3 amino acids: CASSILAGRGGQPQHF. The CDR3 DNA sequence: TGTGCCAGTAGTATTTTAGCGGGCAGGGGTGGTCAGCCCCAGCATTTT.